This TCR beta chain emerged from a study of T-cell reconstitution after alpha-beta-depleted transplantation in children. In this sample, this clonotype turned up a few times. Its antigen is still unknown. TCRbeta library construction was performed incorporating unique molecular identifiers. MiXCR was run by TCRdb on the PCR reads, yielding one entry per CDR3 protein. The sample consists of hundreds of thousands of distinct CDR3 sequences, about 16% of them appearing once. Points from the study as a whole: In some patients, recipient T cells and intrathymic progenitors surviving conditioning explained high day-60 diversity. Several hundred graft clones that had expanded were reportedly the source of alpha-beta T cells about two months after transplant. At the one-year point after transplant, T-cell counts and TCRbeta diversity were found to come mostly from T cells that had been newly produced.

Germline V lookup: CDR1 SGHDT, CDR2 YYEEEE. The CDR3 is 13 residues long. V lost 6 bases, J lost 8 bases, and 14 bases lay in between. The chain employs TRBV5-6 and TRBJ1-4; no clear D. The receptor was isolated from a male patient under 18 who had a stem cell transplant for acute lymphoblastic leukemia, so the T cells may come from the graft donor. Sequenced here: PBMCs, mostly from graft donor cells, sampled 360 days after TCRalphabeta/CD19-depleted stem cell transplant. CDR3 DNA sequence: TGTGCCAGCAAAATAGACGGCGGGGAAAAACTGTTTTTT. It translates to CASKIDGGEKLFF.